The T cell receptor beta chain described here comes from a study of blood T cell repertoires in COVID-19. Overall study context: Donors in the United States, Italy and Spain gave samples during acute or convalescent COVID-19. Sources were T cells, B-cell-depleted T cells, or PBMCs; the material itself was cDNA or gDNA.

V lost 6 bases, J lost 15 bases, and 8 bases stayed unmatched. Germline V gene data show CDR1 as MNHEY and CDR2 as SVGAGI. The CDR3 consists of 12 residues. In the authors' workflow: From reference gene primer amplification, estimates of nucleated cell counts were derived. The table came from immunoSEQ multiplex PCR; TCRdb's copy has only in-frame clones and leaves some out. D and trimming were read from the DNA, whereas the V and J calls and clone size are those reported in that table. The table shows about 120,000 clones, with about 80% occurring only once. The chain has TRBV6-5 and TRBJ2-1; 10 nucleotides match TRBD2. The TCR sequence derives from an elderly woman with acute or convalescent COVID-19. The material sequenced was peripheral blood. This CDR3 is CASRKTSGTTFF. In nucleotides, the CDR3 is TGTGCCAGCAGGAAAACTAGCGGGACAACGTTCTTC.